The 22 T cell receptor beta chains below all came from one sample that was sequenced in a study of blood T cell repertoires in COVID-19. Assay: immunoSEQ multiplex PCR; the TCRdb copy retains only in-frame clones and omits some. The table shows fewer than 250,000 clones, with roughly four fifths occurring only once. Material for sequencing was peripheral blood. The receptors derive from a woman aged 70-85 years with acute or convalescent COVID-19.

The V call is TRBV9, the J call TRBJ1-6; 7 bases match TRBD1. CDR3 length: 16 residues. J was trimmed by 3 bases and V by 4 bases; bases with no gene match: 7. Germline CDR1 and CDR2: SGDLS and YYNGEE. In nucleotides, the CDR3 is TGTGCCAGCAGCCCGACCGGGACAGACTATAATTCACCCCTCCACTTT. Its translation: CASSPTGTDYNSPLHF.

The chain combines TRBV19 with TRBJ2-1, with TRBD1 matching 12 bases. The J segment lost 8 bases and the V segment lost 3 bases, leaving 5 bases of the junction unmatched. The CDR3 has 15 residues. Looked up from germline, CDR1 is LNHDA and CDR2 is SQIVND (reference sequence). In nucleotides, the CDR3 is TGTGCCAGTAGTATCCGGGACAGGGGGCGAGATGAGCAGTTCTTC. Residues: CASSIRDRGRDEQFF.

CDR3 coding DNA: TGTGCCTGGTCGACAGGGGCCCTCAACACAGATACGCAGTATTTT. It encodes CAWSTGALNTDTQYF. The rearrangement links TRBV30 to TRBJ2-3; 8 nucleotides line up with TRBD1. After removal of 5 bases from V and 2 bases from J, the junction contained 9 bases not matched to a gene. From germline, CDR1 is GTSNPN and CDR2 SVGIG (reference sequence). CDR3 length: 15 amino acids.

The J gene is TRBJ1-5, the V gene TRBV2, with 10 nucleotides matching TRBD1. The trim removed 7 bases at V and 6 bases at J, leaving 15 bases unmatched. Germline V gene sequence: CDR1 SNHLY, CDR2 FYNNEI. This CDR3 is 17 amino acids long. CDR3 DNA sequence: TGTGCCAGCACTGGGACAGGGGCTCATGGAGGGGGTCAGCCCCAGCATTTT. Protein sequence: CASTGTGAHGGGQPQHF.

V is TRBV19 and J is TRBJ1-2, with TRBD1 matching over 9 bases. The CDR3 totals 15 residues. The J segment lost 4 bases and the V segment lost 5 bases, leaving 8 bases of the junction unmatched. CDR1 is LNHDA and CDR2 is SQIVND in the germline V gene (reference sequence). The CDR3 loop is CASSLGQGPFYGYTF. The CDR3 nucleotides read TGTGCCAGTAGTCTCGGACAGGGGCCCTTCTATGGCTACACCTTC. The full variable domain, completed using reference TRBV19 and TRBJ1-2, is DGGITQSPKYLFRKEGQNVTLSCEQNLNHDAMYWYRQDPGQGLRLIYYSQIVNDFQKGDIAEGYSVSREKKESFPLTVTSAQKNPTAFYLCASSLGQGPFYGYTFGSGTRLTVV.

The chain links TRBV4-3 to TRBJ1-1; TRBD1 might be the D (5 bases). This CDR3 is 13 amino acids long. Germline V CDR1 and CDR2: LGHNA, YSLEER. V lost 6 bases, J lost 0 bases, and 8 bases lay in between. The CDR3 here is CASRRQLNTEAFF. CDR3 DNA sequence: TGCGCCAGCAGAAGACAGCTGAACACTGAAGCTTTCTTT.

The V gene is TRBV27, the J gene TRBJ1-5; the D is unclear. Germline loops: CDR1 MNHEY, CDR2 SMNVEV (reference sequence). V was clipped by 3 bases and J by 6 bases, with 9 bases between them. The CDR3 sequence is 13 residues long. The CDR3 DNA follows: TGTGCCAGCAGTTTTTCGGTAGCTCAGCCCCAGCATTTT. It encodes CASSFSVAQPQHF.

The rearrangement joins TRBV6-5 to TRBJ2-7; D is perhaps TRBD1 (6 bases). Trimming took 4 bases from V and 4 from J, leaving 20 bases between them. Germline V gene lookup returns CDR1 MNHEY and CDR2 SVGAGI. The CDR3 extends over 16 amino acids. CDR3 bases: TGTGCCAGCAGTTCCTCAGGGGCTGGTTTGGCGTACGAGCAGTACTTC. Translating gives CASSSSGAGLAYEQYF.

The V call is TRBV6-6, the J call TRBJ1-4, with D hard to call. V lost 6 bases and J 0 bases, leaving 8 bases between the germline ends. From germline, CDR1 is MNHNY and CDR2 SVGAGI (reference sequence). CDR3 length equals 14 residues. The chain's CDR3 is CASREVATNEKLFF. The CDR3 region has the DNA TGTGCCAGCAGAGAGGTTGCAACTAATGAAAAACTGTTTTTT.

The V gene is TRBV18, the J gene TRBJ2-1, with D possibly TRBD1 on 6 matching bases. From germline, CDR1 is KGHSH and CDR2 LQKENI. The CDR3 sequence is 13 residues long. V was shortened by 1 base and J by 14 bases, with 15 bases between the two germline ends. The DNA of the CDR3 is TGTGCCAGCTCACCACTGAACAGGGAGACTAAGTTCTTC. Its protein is CASSPLNRETKFF.

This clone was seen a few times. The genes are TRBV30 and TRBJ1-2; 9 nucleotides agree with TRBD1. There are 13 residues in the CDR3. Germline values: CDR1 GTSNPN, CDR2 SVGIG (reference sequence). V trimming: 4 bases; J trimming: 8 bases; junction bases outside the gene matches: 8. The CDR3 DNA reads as TGTGCCTGGACGATACAGGGGGCACACGGCTACACCTTC. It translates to CAWTIQGAHGYTF.

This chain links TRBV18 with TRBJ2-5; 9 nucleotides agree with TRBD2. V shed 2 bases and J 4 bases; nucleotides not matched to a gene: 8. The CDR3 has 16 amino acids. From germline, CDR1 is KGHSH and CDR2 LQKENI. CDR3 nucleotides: TGTGCCAGCTCACCAGTTAGCGGGGGAGGGGGAGAGACCCAGTACTTC. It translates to CASSPVSGGGGETQYF.

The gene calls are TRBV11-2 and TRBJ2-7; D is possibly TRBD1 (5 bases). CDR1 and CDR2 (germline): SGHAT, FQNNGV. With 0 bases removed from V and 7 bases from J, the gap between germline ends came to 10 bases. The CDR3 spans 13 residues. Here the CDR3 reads CASSLDIPGEQYF. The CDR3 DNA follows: TGTGCCAGCAGCTTAGATATTCCAGGGGAGCAGTACTTC.

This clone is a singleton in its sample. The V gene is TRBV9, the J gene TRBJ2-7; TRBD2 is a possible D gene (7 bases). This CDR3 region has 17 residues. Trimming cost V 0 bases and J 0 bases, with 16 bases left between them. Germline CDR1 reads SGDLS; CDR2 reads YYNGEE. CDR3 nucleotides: TGTGCCAGCAGCGTAGAAGGGGGGGTGACGAGCTCCTACGAGCAGTACTTC. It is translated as CASSVEGGVTSSYEQYF.

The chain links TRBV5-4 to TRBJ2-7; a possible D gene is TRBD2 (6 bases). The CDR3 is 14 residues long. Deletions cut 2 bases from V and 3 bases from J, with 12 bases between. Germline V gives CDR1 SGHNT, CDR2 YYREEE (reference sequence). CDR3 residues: CASSFSGLIYEQYF. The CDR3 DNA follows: TGTGCCAGCAGCTTCTCGGGACTTATCTACGAGCAGTACTTC.

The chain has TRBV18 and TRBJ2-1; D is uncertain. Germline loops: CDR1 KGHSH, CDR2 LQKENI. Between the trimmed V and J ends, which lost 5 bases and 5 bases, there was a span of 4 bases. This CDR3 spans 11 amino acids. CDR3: CASSVDNEQFF. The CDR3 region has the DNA TGTGCCAGCTCAGTAGACAATGAGCAGTTCTTC.

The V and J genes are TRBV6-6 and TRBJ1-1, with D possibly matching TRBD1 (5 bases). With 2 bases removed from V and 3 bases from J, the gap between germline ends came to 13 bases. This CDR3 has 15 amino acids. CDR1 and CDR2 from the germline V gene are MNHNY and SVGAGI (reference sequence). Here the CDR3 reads CASSYPGSRDTEAFF. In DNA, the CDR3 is TGTGCCAGCAGTTACCCGGGCTCCAGGGACACTGAAGCTTTCTTT.

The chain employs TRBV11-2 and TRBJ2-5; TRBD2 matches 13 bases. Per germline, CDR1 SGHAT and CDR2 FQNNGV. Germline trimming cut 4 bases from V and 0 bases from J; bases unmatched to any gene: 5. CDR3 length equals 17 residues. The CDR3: CASSSRLAGGNQETQYF. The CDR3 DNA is TGTGCCAGCAGCTCCCGACTAGCGGGGGGCAACCAAGAGACCCAGTACTTC.

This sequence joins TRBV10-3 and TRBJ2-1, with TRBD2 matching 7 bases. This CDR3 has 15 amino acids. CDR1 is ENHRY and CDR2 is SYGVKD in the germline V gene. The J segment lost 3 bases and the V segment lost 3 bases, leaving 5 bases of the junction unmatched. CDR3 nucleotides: TGTGCCATCAGTGATGGGCGGGGGAACTACAATGAGCAGTTCTTC. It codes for CAISDGRGNYNEQFF.

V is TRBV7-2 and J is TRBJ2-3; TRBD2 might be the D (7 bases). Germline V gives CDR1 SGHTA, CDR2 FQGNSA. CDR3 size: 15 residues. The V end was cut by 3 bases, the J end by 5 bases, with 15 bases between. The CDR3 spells CASSFWGGRGDTQYF. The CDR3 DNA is TGTGCCAGCAGCTTTTGGGGGGGCCGGGGAGATACGCAGTATTTT.

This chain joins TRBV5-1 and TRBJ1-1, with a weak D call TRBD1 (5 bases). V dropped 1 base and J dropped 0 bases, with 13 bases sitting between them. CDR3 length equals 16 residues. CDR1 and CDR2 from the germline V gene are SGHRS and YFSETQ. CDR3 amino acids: CASSLTPQGMNTEAFF. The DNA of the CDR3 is TGCGCCAGCAGCTTGACCCCTCAGGGTATGAACACTGAAGCTTTCTTT.

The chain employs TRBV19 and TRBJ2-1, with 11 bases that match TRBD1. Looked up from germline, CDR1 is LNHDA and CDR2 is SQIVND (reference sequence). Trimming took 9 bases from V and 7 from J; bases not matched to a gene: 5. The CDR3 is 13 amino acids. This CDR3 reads CASADRGLNEQFF. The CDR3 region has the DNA TGTGCCAGCGCGGACAGGGGGCTAAATGAGCAGTTCTTC.